This is a list of T cell receptor beta chains from one sample in a study of blood T cell repertoires in COVID-19. This table comes from immunoSEQ multiplex PCR, and its TCRdb copy is limited to in-frame clones, with some not included. Among about 34,000 clones listed, roughly 80% were seen once. Sequenced: peripheral blood. All receptors come from a man between 65 and 85 years old with COVID-19, enrolled during active disease. CDR3s include the opening cysteine and the closing phenylalanine or tryptophan. Fields, in order: V gene, clone size, J gene, CDR3 length, D gene, CDR3 DNA, CDR3 protein. D genes are given only for firm matches. Expanded clones get a size class; other rows say once, few or many, or leave the size out.

TRBV28	NA	TRBJ2-1	17	NA	TGTGCCAGCAGTTTCCCCTCGGTTGCGGACTCCTACAATGAGCAGTTCTTC	CASSFPSVADSYNEQFF
TRBV30	NA	TRBJ2-7	13	TRBD1	TGTGCCCTCGGCAGGGGACAGGGTCGAGAGCAGTACTTC	CALGRGQGREQYF
TRBV7-7	NA	TRBJ2-5	15	TRBD2	TGTGCTAGCCTGCGGCTAGCGGGAGAAGGAGAGACCCAGTACTTC	CASLRLAGEGETQYF
TRBV23-1	NA	TRBJ2-1	18	NA	TGCGCCAGCAGTCTACGGGCAGGGGGGACCCTCTCCTACAATGAGCAGTTCTTC	CASSLRAGGTLSYNEQFF
TRBV24-1	NA	TRBJ2-5	12	NA	TGTGCCACCCCTGACAGGCAAGAGACCCAGTACTTC	CATPDRQETQYF
TRBV10-3	NA	TRBJ2-1	15	TRBD2	TGTGCCTCAAACGTGGGAGGGGCCGTCTACAATGAGCAGTTCTTC	CASNVGGAVYNEQFF
TRBV6-5	NA	TRBJ2-7	15	TRBD2	TGTGCCAGCAGTTCTTTAGCGGGAGGAGACTACGAGCAGTACTTC	CASSSLAGGDYEQYF
TRBV10-3	NA	TRBJ1-2	13	NA	TGTGCCATAATGGGCCACCTCGGCTATGGCTACACCTTC	CAIMGHLGYGYTF
TRBV6-5	NA	TRBJ1-6	13	TRBD1	TGTGCCAGCGGGGGACAGTTAAATTCACCCCTCCACTTT	CASGGQLNSPLHF
TRBV19	NA	TRBJ2-2	15	TRBD1	TGTGCCAGTAGTATAGCTTCGACAGGGACCGGGGAGCTGTTTTTT	CASSIASTGTGELFF
TRBV7-2	once	TRBJ2-7	16	TRBD1	TGTGCCAGCAGCCGCGGACAGGGAACGCTATCCTACGAGCAGTACTTC	CASSRGQGTLSYEQYF
TRBV5-1	NA	TRBJ1-1	14	NA	TGCGCCAGCAGCTTAAGACCAGGGAACACTGAAGCTTTCTTT	CASSLRPGNTEAFF
TRBV12-3/TRBV12-4	NA	TRBJ1-5	13	NA	TGTGCCAGCAGTTTACACCAGTTGTCGCCCCAGCATTTT	CASSLHQLSPQHF
TRBV9	NA	TRBJ1-2	16	NA	TGTGCCAGCAGCGCGGGGGGGTCCTTAGCTAACTATGGCTACACCTTC	CASSAGGSLANYGYTF
TRBV9	few	TRBJ2-1	17	TRBD1	TGTGCCAGCAGCCAAATCCCCGGGACAGCAAACGTCGGTGAGCAGTTCTTC	CASSQIPGTANVGEQFF
TRBV12-3/TRBV12-4	NA	TRBJ2-5	13	TRBD1	TGTGCCAGCAGCCTCCGACAGGGAGAGACCCAGTACTTC	CASSLRQGETQYF
TRBV4-1	few	TRBJ1-2	15	NA	TGCGCCAGCAGCCAAGATGTTCGGGTATTCTCCGGCTACACCTTC	CASSQDVRVFSGYTF
TRBV3-1/TRBV3-2	NA	TRBJ1-3	17	TRBD1	TGTGCCAGCAGCTCCTCTCCGGGACAGATCTCTGGAAACACCATATATTTT	CASSSSPGQISGNTIYF
TRBV6-1	NA	TRBJ1-4	15	NA	TGTGCCAGCAGTGAAGTCGGACAGCTTAATGAAAAACTGTTTTTT	CASSEVGQLNEKLFF
TRBV28	NA	TRBJ1-1	16	NA	TGTGCCAGCAGTTTGGGTTCGAGGGAAGGAAACACTGAAGCTTTCTTT	CASSLGSREGNTEAFF
TRBV5-1	NA	TRBJ2-1	15	TRBD1	TGCGCCAGCAGCTCGGGACAGAGCTCCTACAATGAGCAGTTCTTC	CASSSGQSSYNEQFF
TRBV9	NA	TRBJ2-3	16	TRBD2	TGTGCCAGCAGCGCCTCCTGGACTAGCGCGGGGGATACGCAGTATTTT	CASSASWTSAGDTQYF
TRBV27	NA	TRBJ1-3	14	TRBD1	TGTGCCAGCAGAACGACAGGGCCTGGAAACACCATATATTTT	CASRTTGPGNTIYF
TRBV6-6	NA	TRBJ2-7	13	NA	TGTGCCAGCAGTCCTTCCGGGTTGTACGAGCAGTACTTC	CASSPSGLYEQYF
TRBV27	NA	TRBJ2-5	14	TRBD2	TGTGCCAGCAGTTCCCCGGGGGGGTGGGAGACCCAGTACTTC	CASSSPGGWETQYF
TRBV5-1	once	TRBJ1-2	13	TRBD1	TGCGCCAGCACCCCGGGACAGCACTATGGCTACACCTTC	CASTPGQHYGYTF
TRBV5-1	NA	TRBJ2-3	14	NA	TGCGCCAGCAGCTTGGTACCAGGCACAGATACGCAGTATTTT	CASSLVPGTDTQYF
TRBV5-6	NA	TRBJ1-5	10	NA	TGTGCCAGCCGGAGCCAGCCCCAGCATTTT	CASRSQPQHF
TRBV28	NA	TRBJ2-1	16	NA	TGTGCCAGCAACCAACCTGACGGGAAATCCTACAATGAGCAGTTCTTC	CASNQPDGKSYNEQFF
TRBV23-1	few	TRBJ2-7	13	TRBD2	TGCGCCAGCAGCTTGACTAGCTGGTACGAGCAGTACTTC	CASSLTSWYEQYF
TRBV15	NA	TRBJ2-1	18	TRBD2	TGTGCCACCAGCAAGACACCTGGACTAGCGGGAGGGATCGATGAGCAGTTCTTC	CATSKTPGLAGGIDEQFF
TRBV9	NA	TRBJ1-1	14	NA	TGTGCCAGCAGCGTAGCGATGGGGGGCACTGAAGCTTTCTTT	CASSVAMGGTEAFF
TRBV10-1	NA	TRBJ2-3	17	TRBD2	TGCGCCAGCAGTGAGCGTAGCGGGAGGTTTTGCACAGATACGCAGTATTTT	CASSERSGRFCTDTQYF
TRBV7-9	NA	TRBJ1-6	13	NA	TGTGCCAGCAGCTGGCCGCGGGGTTCACCCCTCCACTTT	CASSWPRGSPLHF
TRBV27	NA	TRBJ2-7	14	NA	TGTGCCAGCAGTCCCTCTAAACAGGCCCTCGGGCAGTACTTC	CASSPSKQALGQYF
TRBV6-2/TRBV6-3	NA	TRBJ1-1	17	TRBD1	TGTGCCAGCAGTTATTCCGACCTACAGGGGGCGAACACTGAAGCTTTCTTT	CASSYSDLQGANTEAFF
TRBV5-1	NA	TRBJ2-7	13	NA	TGCGCCAGCACGAATGGACAGACCTACGAGCAGTACTTC	CASTNGQTYEQYF
TRBV5-1	NA	TRBJ2-5	15	TRBD2	TGCGCCAGCAGCCCGGGACTAGTCACGGGAGAGACCCAGTACTTC	CASSPGLVTGETQYF
TRBV3-1/TRBV3-2	NA	TRBJ1-4	18	TRBD1	TGTGCCAGCAGCCAAAACCGGGACAGGGATCCAACTAATGAAAAACTGTTTTTT	CASSQNRDRDPTNEKLFF
TRBV4-2	NA	TRBJ2-7	15	TRBD1	TGTACCAGCAGCCTGACCGGGACAGTAAACTACGAGCAGTACTTC	CTSSLTGTVNYEQYF
TRBV15	few	TRBJ2-1	21	NA	TGTGCCACCAGCAGAGCAGGGGGTAGCGGGACTTCGAGGGCCTCCTACAATGAGCAGTTCTTC	CATSRAGGSGTSRASYNEQFF
TRBV28	NA	TRBJ2-1	13	TRBD2	TGTGCCAGCACCTTAGGGACTACGTATGAGCAGTTCTTC	CASTLGTTYEQFF
TRBV7-9	once	TRBJ2-3	14	NA	TGTGCCAGCAGCCTTAGCGGTTCCCCAGATACGCAGTATTTT	CASSLSGSPDTQYF
TRBV2	NA	TRBJ2-1	16	TRBD2	TGTGCCAGCAGCAGGACTAGCGGGAGGGCCTATCCTGAGCAGTTCTTC	CASSRTSGRAYPEQFF
TRBV14	NA	TRBJ1-1	19	TRBD1	TGTGCCAGCAGCCAAGATCGGCCGAGGGGGCGGGTTAGTATTACTGAAGCTTTCTTT	CASSQDRPRGRVSITEAFF
TRBV28	NA	TRBJ2-1	16	NA	TGTGCCAGCAGTGCCTCAGGGGCTAGCTCCTACAATGAGCAGTTCTTC	CASSASGASSYNEQFF
TRBV19	NA	TRBJ2-1	15	TRBD2	TGTGCCAGTAGTATAGTAGCGGGCTTAAACAATGAGCAGTTCTTC	CASSIVAGLNNEQFF
TRBV28	NA	TRBJ1-5	16	NA	TGTGCCAGCAGCCCAACGACGTGGGCGAGCAATCAGCCCCAGCATTTT	CASSPTTWASNQPQHF
TRBV2	NA	TRBJ2-4	13	NA	TGTGCCAGCAGTGAACAGGGGTTGGGCATTCAGTACTTC	CASSEQGLGIQYF
TRBV10-3	NA	TRBJ1-2	13	TRBD1	TGTGCCATCAGCAGGACAGGGGGTGGTGGCTACACCTTC	CAISRTGGGGYTF
TRBV4-2	NA	TRBJ1-1	15	NA	TGTGCCAGCAGCCAAGTAATCGCAGGGCCCACTGAAGCTTTCTTT	CASSQVIAGPTEAFF
TRBV19	few	TRBJ1-5	15	NA	TGTGCCACCCGTGCTCTATCGGGAGGGATTCAGCCCCAGCATTTT	CATRALSGGIQPQHF
TRBV7-9	NA	TRBJ1-2	14	NA	TGTGCCAGCAGTCATTCTCCGTCCGGGAGTGGCTACACCTTC	CASSHSPSGSGYTF
TRBV9	NA	TRBJ2-7	18	TRBD2	TGTGCCAGCAGCGTAGGTACTAGCGGGGATGGAAGCTCCTACGAGCAGTACTTC	CASSVGTSGDGSSYEQYF